A single sample gave rise to the 31 T cell receptor beta chains below, sequenced in a study of spatial heterogeneity in lung cancer. Documented time point: sample taken at primary tumor resection. Study-wide points: One measure, the expanded intratumoral alpha and beta TCR count, tracked tumor mutation counts.

TCRdb re-analysed the 5' RACE reads in MiXCR, keeping a single row per CDR3 protein. Of roughly 2,000 distinct CDR3 sequences in the sample, around a quarter are singletons; the top ten hold approximately 12%. The antigens these receptors bind are not known. Here the sequenced sample was lung tumor tissue, taken at surgery. These receptors all stem from a male donor with early-stage non-small cell lung cancer.

In regard to this clonotype: This beta chain represents an off-target read in a library built for alpha chains; its size is of limited meaning. The chain has TRBV2 and TRBJ2-1; TRBD1 might be the D (5 bases). V lost 6 bases, J lost 13 bases, and 19 bases lay in between. The CDR3 sequence is 13 residues long. CDR1 is SNHLY and CDR2 is FYNNEI in the germline V gene. The CDR3 coding sequence is TGTGCCAGCAGGAGATCAGGGATCGCCGAACAGTTCTTC. Residues: CASRRSGIAEQFF.

This clonotype is categorized as medium-sized. As an off-target read in a library built for alpha chains, this beta chain has a frequency of little significance. The rearrangement uses TRBV12-3 or TRBV12-4 and TRBJ2-5; 7 nucleotides align to TRBD2. This CDR3 contains 13 residues. J was trimmed by 5 bases and V by 8 bases; bases with no gene match: 8. The CDR3 DNA reads as TGTGCCAGCTCCGTGGGCGGGGGTGAGACCCAGTACTTC. Protein product: CASSVGGGETQYF.

This clonotype rates as medium-sized. This beta chain turned up in a library designed for alpha chains; as an off-target read, its abundance says little. CDR3 in amino acids: CASSGTGDHNEQFF. The CDR3 region has the DNA TGTGCCAGCAGTGGGACAGGTGACCACAATGAGCAGTTCTTC. The chain joins TRBV12-3 or TRBV12-4 to TRBJ2-1; 8 bases map to TRBD1. This CDR3 comprises 14 residues. V lost 5 bases, J lost 5 bases, and 5 bases stayed unmatched.

By proportion, this clonotype is medium-sized. This beta chain appears as a stray read in a library generated for alpha chains; its size is not informative. The V gene is TRBV6-1, the J gene TRBJ2-7; D might be TRBD1 (5 bases). CDR1 and CDR2 (germline): MNHNS, SASEGT. The ends were cut back, 10 bases at V and 13 bases at J, with 20 bases in the middle. This CDR3 is built from 11 residues. In nucleotides, the CDR3 is TGTGCCACCCGGAAATTGGTCAGGGATTACTTC. It yields the protein CATRKLVRDYF.

This clonotype is labeled as medium-sized. This beta chain was picked up by a library intended for alpha chains and is off target, so its count carries little meaning. The chain uses TRBV30 and TRBJ2-1; no definite D call. V was trimmed by 1 base and J by 10 bases, leaving 11 bases between them. This CDR3 region has 12 residues. Germline CDR1 reads GTSNPN; CDR2 reads SVGIG (reference sequence). CDR3 amino acids: CAWSAQMVEQFF. As DNA, the CDR3 is TGTGCCTGGAGTGCCCAAATGGTCGAGCAGTTCTTC. Supplemented by reference TRBV30 and TRBJ2-1, the full variable domain reads SQTIHQWPATLVQPVGSPLSLECTVEGTSNPNLYWYRQAAGRGLQLLFYSVGIGQISSEVPQNLSASRPQDRQFILSSKKLLLSDSGFYLCAWSAQMVEQFFGPGTRLTVL.

In the case of this clonotype: For a library built for alpha chains, this beta chain is a stray read; little rests on its size. The CDR3 DNA sequence: TGTGCCAGCAGCTTCTCCGGCACAGATACGCAGTATTTT. Translation gives CASSFSGTDTQYF. The chain combines TRBV7-3 with TRBJ2-3, with D hard to call. Trimming removed 3 bases at V and 1 base at J, with 5 bases between. Germline V gives CDR1 SGHTA, CDR2 FQGTGA. CDR3 length equals 13 residues. The complete variable domain, with remaining parts taken from reference TRBV7-3 and TRBJ2-3, reads GAGVSQTPSNKVTEKGKYVELRCDPISGHTALYWYRQSLGQGPEFLIYFQGTGAADDSGLPNDRFFAVRPEGSVSTLKIQRTERGDSAVYLCASSFSGTDTQYFGPGTRLTVL.

The table lists this clonotype with a few counts. Found in a library prepared for alpha chains, this beta chain is an off-target read, and its abundance has little meaning. The gene calls are TRBV14 and TRBJ2-6; no clear D gene. V dropped 0 bases and J dropped 16 bases, with 10 bases sitting between them. Germline assignment: CDR1 SGHDN and CDR2 FVKESK. The CDR3 spans 12 residues. The CDR3 sequence is CASSQDIVGLTF. CDR3 in DNA: TGTGCCAGCAGCCAAGATATTGTAGGTCTGACTTTC.

Relative to its sample, this clonotype is medium-sized (0.01 to 0.1%). This beta chain turned up in a library designed for alpha chains; as an off-target read, its abundance says little. This chain uses TRBV7-9 with TRBJ2-7, with unresolved D. With 3 bases removed from V and 6 bases from J, the gap between germline ends came to 9 bases. The CDR3 consists of 12 residues. Looked up from germline, CDR1 is SEHNR and CDR2 is FQNEAQ (reference sequence). The CDR3 bases are TGTGCCAGCAGCTTGGCGAGGAGCGAGCAGTACTTC. This translates into CASSLARSEQYF.

On this clonotype: Little can be read into the size of this beta chain, an off-target read in a library designed for alpha chains. J is TRBJ2-2 and V is TRBV7-2; D uncertain. V was cut by 3 bases and J by 6 bases, with 8 bases left in between. CDR1 is SGHTA, CDR2 FQGNSA, per germline. The CDR3 is made up of 13 amino acids. CDR3 bases: TGTGCCAGCAGCTTGAGAGCACCCGGGGAGCTGTTTTTT. Encoded protein: CASSLRAPGELFF.

This clonotype was detected only a few times. This beta chain is an unintended read in a library built for alpha chains; its size means little. This chain links TRBV2 with TRBJ2-3; D gene uncertain. V lost 6 bases and J 0 bases, leaving 10 bases between the germline ends. This CDR3 is built from 14 residues. Germline V gene data show CDR1 as SNHLY and CDR2 as FYNNEI. The CDR3 region is CASRRASSTDTQYF. Here the CDR3 DNA reads TGTGCCAGCAGAAGGGCTTCTAGCACAGATACGCAGTATTTT.

Only a few counts were recorded for this clonotype. This beta chain lies outside the target of a library built for alpha chains; its clone size means little. CDR3 nucleotide sequence: TGCGCCAGCAGCTTGGCCCTAGCCTTAGATGAGCAGTTCTTC. This gives the protein CASSLALALDEQFF. The J gene is TRBJ2-1, the V gene TRBV5-1; tentative D call: TRBD2 (5 bases). CDR3 length: 14 amino acids. Trimming removed 0 bases at V and 8 bases at J, with 12 bases between. Germline assignment: CDR1 SGHRS and CDR2 YFSETQ.

Worth noting for this clonotype: The library was prepared for alpha chains; this beta chain is a stray read, so its frequency means little. V gene TRBV20-1 combines with J gene TRBJ1-2; D remains unclear. Germline CDR1 reads DFQATT; CDR2 reads SNEGSKA (reference sequence). The CDR3 spans 14 residues. Trimming took 0 bases from V and 4 from J, leaving 12 bases between them. CDR3: CSAREGEDRYGYTF. CDR3 DNA: TGCAGTGCTAGAGAAGGAGAAGATCGCTATGGCTACACCTTC.

This clonotype is labeled as medium-sized (0.01 to 0.1%). The library was built for alpha chains, so this beta chain is an off-target read and its size means little. V usage is TRBV11-2 and J usage is TRBJ2-1, with 7 nucleotides matching TRBD2. The CDR3 runs 14 residues. V lost 8 bases to trimming and J lost 4 bases; unmatched junction nucleotides: 8. CDR1 SGHAT and CDR2 FQNNGV come from the germline V gene. Here the CDR3 reads CASSWGSGYNEQFF. The CDR3 DNA reads TGTGCCAGCTCCTGGGGTAGCGGGTACAATGAGCAGTTCTTC.

This clonotype was counted between two and nine times. Found in a library prepared for alpha chains, this beta chain is an off-target read, and its abundance has little meaning. The chain employs TRBV19 and TRBJ2-7; D remains ambiguous. This CDR3 contains 14 residues. Germline V lookup: CDR1 LNHDA, CDR2 SQIVND (reference sequence). V was shortened by 4 bases and J by 0 bases, with 10 bases between the two germline ends. The CDR3 nucleotides are TGTGCCAGTAGTAAGCTCGACGCCTCCTACGAGCAGTACTTC. Its translation is CASSKLDASYEQYF. Combining the CDR3 with reference TRBV19 and TRBJ2-7 gives the whole variable domain DGGITQSPKYLFRKEGQNVTLSCEQNLNHDAMYWYRQDPGQGLRLIYYSQIVNDFQKGDIAEGYSVSREKKESFPLTVTSAQKNPTAFYLCASSKLDASYEQYFGPGTRLTVT.

As to this clonotype: Being off target in a library aimed at alpha chains, this beta chain has a size of little meaning. The chain combines TRBV10-3 with TRBJ2-7; TRBD2 matches 7 bases. V dropped 10 bases and J dropped 0; count of bases not matched to a gene: 6. The CDR3 covers 13 residues. CDR1 and CDR2 from the germline V gene are ENHRY and SYGVKD. For the CDR3, the DNA is TGTGCCACAACGGGAGGATACTCCTACGAGCAGTACTTC. This gives the protein CATTGGYSYEQYF.

This clonotype appeared a few times. Little can be read into the size of this beta chain, an off-target read in a library designed for alpha chains. The chain combines TRBV28 with TRBJ2-7; 11 bases line up with TRBD1. The CDR3 runs to 14 residues. Germline CDR1 reads MDHEN; CDR2 reads SYDVKM. V gave up 6 bases and J gave up 2 bases; unmatched junction bases: 3. The CDR3 DNA reads as TGTGCCAGCAGGGGACAGGGGGAAGCCTACGAGCAGTACTTC. Encoded protein: CASRGQGEAYEQYF.

Concerning this clonotype: A library made for alpha chains picked up this beta chain off target, so its size means little. The DNA for the CDR3 is TGTGCCAGCAGTTTTAGTGGCGTTATGGATGAGCAGTTCTTC. Its protein is CASSFSGVMDEQFF. The rearrangement joins TRBV28 to TRBJ2-1; D is unresolved. V lost 3 bases and J 8 bases, leaving 14 bases between the germline ends. This CDR3 comprises 14 residues. Germline CDR1 and CDR2: MDHEN and SYDVKM.

This clonotype was detected a few times. This beta chain turned up in a library designed for alpha chains; as an off-target read, its abundance says little. This chain connects TRBV7-3 to TRBJ2-2; D is ambiguous. Germline-derived CDR1 and CDR2 are SGHTA and FQGTGA. Trimming removed 5 bases at V and 5 bases at J, with 12 bases between. The CDR3 has 14 amino acids. As DNA, the CDR3 is TGTGCCAGCAGCCTTGGTAGAACTACCGGGGAGCTGTTTTTT. Translating it yields CASSLGRTTGELFF.

Points on this clonotype: This beta chain represents an off-target read in a library built for alpha chains; its size is of limited meaning. The chain uses TRBV10-2 and TRBJ2-1; TRBD2 aligns across 12 bases. Germline V gene sequence: CDR1 WSHSY, CDR2 SAAADI. The CDR3 has 14 amino acids. The ends lost 7 bases at V and 8 bases at J; junction bases unmatched: 6. This CDR3 reads CASTLAGGMDEQFF. The CDR3 nucleotides are TGCGCCAGCACTCTAGCGGGAGGGATGGATGAGCAGTTCTTC.

This clonotype was seen only a few times. This beta chain was picked up by a library intended for alpha chains and is off target, so its count carries little meaning. This rearrangement joins TRBV7-9 to TRBJ2-3; possibly TRBD2 for D (6 bases). Germline loops: CDR1 SEHNR, CDR2 FQNEAQ (reference sequence). The CDR3 runs 14 residues. The V gene lost 5 bases and the J gene lost 0 bases, with 9 bases spanning the gap. CDR3: CASSRGTSTDTQYF. In DNA, the CDR3 is TGTGCCAGCAGCCGCGGGACTAGCACAGATACGCAGTATTTT.

About this clonotype: This beta chain is an unintended read in a library built for alpha chains; its size means little. The V and J genes are TRBV28 and TRBJ2-5; no clear D gene. The CDR3 has 11 amino acids. From germline, CDR1 is MDHEN and CDR2 SYDVKM. With 8 bases removed from V and 5 bases from J, the gap between germline ends came to 9 bases. CDR3 sequence (DNA): TGTGCCAGCCGTGAGACGGAGACCCAGTACTTC. Protein sequence: CASRETETQYF.

By share, this clonotype counts as large. This beta chain lies outside the target of a library built for alpha chains; its clone size means little. This chain uses TRBV19 with TRBJ2-2; possibly TRBD2 for D (5 bases). This CDR3 has 14 amino acids. Germline CDR1 reads LNHDA; CDR2 reads SQIVND (reference sequence). The V gene lost 10 bases and the J gene lost 4 bases, with 16 bases spanning the gap. The CDR3 region has the DNA TGTGCCACACGAGGGTACTCCCCCACCGGGGAGCTGTTTTTT. It is translated as CATRGYSPTGELFF.

A word on this clonotype: As an off-target read in a library built for alpha chains, this beta chain has a frequency of little significance. The gene calls are TRBV7-6 and TRBJ2-1; no clear D gene. Germline CDR1 reads SGHVS; CDR2 reads FNYEAQ. CDR3 size: 13 residues. Trimming pared 5 bases from V and 11 bases from J, leaving 16 bases between. The CDR3 bases are TGTGCCAGCAGCCTTCCTACCCTCCCGCAGCAGTTCTTC. Protein product: CASSLPTLPQQFF.

As for this clonotype: A library made for alpha chains picked up this beta chain off target, so its size means little. The gene calls are TRBV6-5 and TRBJ2-7, with 7 bases identical to TRBD1. Losses at the gene ends were 4 bases for V and 1 base for J; bases not matched to a gene: 1. This CDR3 has 13 amino acids. Germline CDR1 and CDR2: MNHEY and SVGAGI. Written as DNA, the CDR3 is TGTGCCAGCAGTTCGACAGGGTCCTACGAGCAGTACTTC. Translating it yields CASSSTGSYEQYF.

This clonotype was picked up a small number of times. Found in a library prepared for alpha chains, this beta chain is an off-target read, and its abundance has little meaning. The genes are TRBV28 and TRBJ2-2; the D gene is possibly TRBD1 (5 bases). Germline V gene lookup returns CDR1 MDHEN and CDR2 SYDVKM. There are 12 residues in the CDR3. V gave up 8 bases and J gave up 6 bases, with 10 bases separating them. CDR3 nucleotides: TGTGCCAGCGCAGGGCCGGCCGGGGAGCTGTTTTTT. Translation: CASAGPAGELFF.

In the case of this clonotype: Because the library targeted alpha chains, this beta chain is an off-target read whose size means little. The V gene is TRBV29-1, the J gene TRBJ2-1, with 8 bases lining up with TRBD2. The CDR3 consists of 13 residues. Germline loops: CDR1 SQVTM, CDR2 ANQGSEA. V lost 7 bases to trimming and J lost 9 bases; unmatched junction nucleotides: 11. The DNA for the CDR3 is TGCAGCGGTGCGGGACTAGAAACCACTGAGCAGTTCTTC. Protein: CSGAGLETTEQFF.

This clonotype is medium-sized in the sample. The size of this beta chain means little, since it is a stray read in a library made for alpha chains. V gene TRBV29-1 combines with J gene TRBJ2-7; the match to TRBD2 covers 10 bases. The J segment lost 7 bases and the V segment lost 4 bases, leaving 4 bases of the junction unmatched. CDR1 is SQVTM and CDR2 is ANQGSEA in the germline V gene. This CDR3 region has 12 residues. CDR3 protein: CSVGGTSEEQYF. CDR3 DNA sequence: TGCAGCGTTGGGGGGACTAGCGAAGAGCAGTACTTC.

Comments on this clonotype: As an off-target read in a library built for alpha chains, this beta chain has a frequency of little significance. This chain links TRBV11-2 with TRBJ2-1; D call uncertain. V was shortened by 4 bases and J by 6 bases, with 7 bases between the two germline ends. Germline V CDR1 and CDR2: SGHAT, FQNNGV. CDR3 length equals 12 residues. The CDR3 DNA reads TGTGCCAGCAGCTCGAATAGCAATGAGCAGTTCTTC. Encoded protein: CASSSNSNEQFF. The full variable domain, rest sourced from reference TRBV11-2 and TRBJ2-1, is EAGVAQSPRYKIIEKRQSVAFWCNPISGHATLYWYQQILGQGPKLLIQFQNNGVVDDSQLPKDRFSAERLKGVDSTLKIQPAKLEDSAVYLCASSSNSNEQFFGPGTRLTVL.

This clonotype was detected only a few times. The library was prepared for alpha chains; this beta chain is a stray read, so its frequency means little. The V and J genes are TRBV3-1 and TRBJ2-5; D not certain. The CDR3 loop spans 12 amino acids. V dropped 4 bases and J dropped 5 bases, with 8 bases sitting between them. Germline-derived CDR1 and CDR2 are LGHDT and YNNKEL (reference sequence). CDR3 sequence reads: CASSPGWETQYF. The CDR3 DNA is TGTGCCAGCAGCCCCGGCTGGGAGACCCAGTACTTC.

As regards this clonotype: The size of this beta chain means little, since it is a stray read in a library made for alpha chains. This chain connects TRBV2 to TRBJ2-7, with 7 bases aligning to TRBD1. This CDR3 comprises 13 residues. The germline V gene encodes CDR1 SNHLY and CDR2 FYNNEI. V dropped 10 bases and J dropped 0; count of bases not matched to a gene: 6. As DNA, the CDR3 is TGTGCCATAACAGGGGTCGACTCCTACGAGCAGTACTTC. Amino acid sequence: CAITGVDSYEQYF. Combining the CDR3 with reference TRBV2 and TRBJ2-7 gives the whole variable domain EPEVTQTPSHQVTQMGQEVILRCVPISNHLYFYWYRQILGQKVEFLVSFYNNEISEKSEIFDDQFSVERPDGSNFTLKIRSTKLEDSAMYFCAITGVDSYEQYFGPGTRLTVT.

This clonotype was seen a few times. This beta chain represents an off-target read in a library built for alpha chains; its size is of limited meaning. The rearrangement links TRBV28 to TRBJ2-5, with D perhaps assigned TRBD1 or TRBD2 (5 bases each). Trimming removed 7 bases at V and 7 bases at J, with 19 bases between. The CDR3 consists of 14 residues. Germline V gene lookup returns CDR1 MDHEN and CDR2 SYDVKM. The CDR3 nucleotides are TGTGCCAGCAACTGGGACCTTCGTGGGGGGACCCAGTACTTC. Translating it yields CASNWDLRGGTQYF.